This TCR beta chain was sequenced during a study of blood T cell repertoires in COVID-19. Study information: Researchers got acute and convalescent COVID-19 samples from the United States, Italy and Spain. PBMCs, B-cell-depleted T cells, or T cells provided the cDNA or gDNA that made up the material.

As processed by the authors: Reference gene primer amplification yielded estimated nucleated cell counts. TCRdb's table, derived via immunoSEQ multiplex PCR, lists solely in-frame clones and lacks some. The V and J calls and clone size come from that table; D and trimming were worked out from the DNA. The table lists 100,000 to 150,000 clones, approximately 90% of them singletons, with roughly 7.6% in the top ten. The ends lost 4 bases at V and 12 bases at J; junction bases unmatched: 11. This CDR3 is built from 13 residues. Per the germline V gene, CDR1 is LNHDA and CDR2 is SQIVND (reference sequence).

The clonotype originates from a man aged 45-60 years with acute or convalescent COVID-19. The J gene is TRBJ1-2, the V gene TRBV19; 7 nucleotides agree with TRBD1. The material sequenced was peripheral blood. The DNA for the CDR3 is TGTGCCAGTAGTAGACTTGGGACAGACCGGCACACCTTC. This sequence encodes CASSRLGTDRHTF.